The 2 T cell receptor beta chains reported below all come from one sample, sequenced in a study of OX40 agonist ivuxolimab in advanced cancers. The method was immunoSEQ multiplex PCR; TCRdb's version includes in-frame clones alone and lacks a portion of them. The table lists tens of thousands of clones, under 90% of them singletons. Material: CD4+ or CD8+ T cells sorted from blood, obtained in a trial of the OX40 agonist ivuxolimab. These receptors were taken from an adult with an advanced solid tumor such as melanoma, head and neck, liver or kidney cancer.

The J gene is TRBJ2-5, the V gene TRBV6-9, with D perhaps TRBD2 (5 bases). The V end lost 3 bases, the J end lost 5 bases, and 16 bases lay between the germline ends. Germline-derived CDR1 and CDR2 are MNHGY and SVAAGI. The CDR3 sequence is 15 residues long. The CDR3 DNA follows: TGTGCCAGCAGTTACTCGATGCTAGCAACGGAGACCCAGTACTTC. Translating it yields CASSYSMLATETQYF.

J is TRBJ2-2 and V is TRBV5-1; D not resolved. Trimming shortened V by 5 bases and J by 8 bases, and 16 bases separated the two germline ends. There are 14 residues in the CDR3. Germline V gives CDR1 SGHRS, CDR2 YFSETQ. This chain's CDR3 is CASSEVFGIGELFF. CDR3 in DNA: TGCGCCAGCAGTGAGGTATTCGGTATAGGGGAGCTGTTTTTT.